This T cell receptor beta chain was identified in a study of blood T cells in healthy people across ages. Investigators took roughly 10 milliliters of peripheral blood from every donor. This clonotype has ten or more counts. The antigen remains unidentified. Primed by a sample-barcoded 5' primer and a J-beta primer mix, a second PCR proceeded for about 7 to 11 cycles. One entry per CDR3 protein results from TCRdb running MiXCR on the 5' RACE reads. The sample records approximately 800,000 distinct CDR3 sequences, around 34% being singletons. Study-wide findings and caveats: Comparison with aged donors showed that long-lived donors had more naive CD4+ cells and higher diversity.

This sequence originates from a man younger than 35 in good health. The sample consisted of blood.

Here the CDR3 DNA reads TGTGCCAGCAGCTCTATTGGGCTAGCGGGGGAGGACAATGAGCAGTTCTTC. Translated, it gives CASSSIGLAGEDNEQFF. V gene TRBV3-1 combines with J gene TRBJ2-1, with 10 bases matching TRBD2. Unmatched junction bases numbered 12, after V lost 5 bases and J lost 5 bases. The CDR3 sequence is 17 residues long. The germline gives CDR1 LGHDT, CDR2 YNNKEL (reference sequence).